This TCR beta chain was recorded in a study of blood T cell repertoires in COVID-19. Between the trimmed V and J ends, which lost 3 bases and 2 bases, there was a span of 8 bases. Germline values: CDR1 WSHSY, CDR2 SAAADI. The CDR3 covers 14 residues. Repertoires were generated with immunoSEQ multiplex PCR, while TCRdb's copy carries only in-frame clones and drops some. The sample contains more than 300,000 clones, around 88% of which appear only once. Sequenced input: peripheral blood. This chain connects TRBV10-2 to TRBJ1-5; D might be TRBD1 (5 bases). The sequence derives from a woman between 50 and 59 years old with acute or convalescent COVID-19. CDR3 sequence reads: CASSDLQGNQPQHF. CDR3 bases: TGCGCCAGCAGTGACTTACAGGGCAATCAGCCCCAGCATTTT.